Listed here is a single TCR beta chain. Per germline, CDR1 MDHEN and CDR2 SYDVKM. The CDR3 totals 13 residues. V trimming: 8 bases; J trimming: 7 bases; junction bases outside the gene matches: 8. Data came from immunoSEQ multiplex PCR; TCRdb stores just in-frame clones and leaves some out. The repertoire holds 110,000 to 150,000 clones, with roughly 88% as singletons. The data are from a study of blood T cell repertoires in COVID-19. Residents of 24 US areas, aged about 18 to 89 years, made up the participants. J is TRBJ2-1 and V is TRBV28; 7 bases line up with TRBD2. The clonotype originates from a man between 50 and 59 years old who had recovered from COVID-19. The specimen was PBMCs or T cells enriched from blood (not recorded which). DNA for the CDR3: TGTGCCAGCGGGAGGGAGGTCACGAATGAGCAGTTCTTC. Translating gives CASGREVTNEQFF.